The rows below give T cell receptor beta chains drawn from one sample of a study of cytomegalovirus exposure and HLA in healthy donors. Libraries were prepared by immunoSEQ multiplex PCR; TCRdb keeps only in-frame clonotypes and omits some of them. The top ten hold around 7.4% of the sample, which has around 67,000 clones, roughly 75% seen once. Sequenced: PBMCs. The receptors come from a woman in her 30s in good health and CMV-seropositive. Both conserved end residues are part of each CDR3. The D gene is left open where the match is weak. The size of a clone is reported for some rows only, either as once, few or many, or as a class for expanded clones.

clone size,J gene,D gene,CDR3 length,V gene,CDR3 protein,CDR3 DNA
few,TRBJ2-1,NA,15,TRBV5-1,CAIINRKAAYNEQFF,TGCGCCATTATCAACCGGAAAGCGGCATACAATGAGCAGTTCTTC
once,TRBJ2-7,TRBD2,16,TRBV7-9,CASSPGLAGTFGEQYF,TGTGCCAGCAGCCCGGGACTAGCGGGAACTTTCGGAGAGCAGTACTTC
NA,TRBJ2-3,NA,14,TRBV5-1,CASSLGRVTDTQYF,TGCGCCAGCAGCTTGGGACGGGTCACAGATACGCAGTATTTT
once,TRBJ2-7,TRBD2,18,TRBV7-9,CASSSTAPTSGRFYEQYF,TGTGCCAGCAGCTCGACGGCCCCAACTAGCGGGAGGTTCTACGAGCAGTACTTC
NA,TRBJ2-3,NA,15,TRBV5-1,CASSPRLKLGDTQYF,TGCGCCAGCAGCCCTCGATTAAAACTAGGGGATACGCAGTATTTT
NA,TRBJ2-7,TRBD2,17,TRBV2,CASSAGTSGLTSYEQYF,TGTGCCAGCAGTGCCGGGACTAGCGGGCTCACCTCCTACGAGCAGTACTTC
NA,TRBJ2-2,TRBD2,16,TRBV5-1,CASSPGTSRNTGELFF,TGCGCCAGCAGCCCTGGGACTAGCCGGAACACCGGGGAGCTGTTTTTT
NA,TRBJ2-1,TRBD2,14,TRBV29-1,CSVQTSGRNNEQFF,TGCAGCGTCCAAACTAGCGGGAGAAACAATGAGCAGTTCTTC
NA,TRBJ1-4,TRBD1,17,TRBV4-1,CASSQDVTGAGSEKLFF,TGCGCCAGCAGCCAAGATGTTACAGGGGCAGGGAGTGAAAAACTGTTTTTT
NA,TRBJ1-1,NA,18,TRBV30,CAWSGGRMVGQMNTEAFF,TGTGCCTGGAGTGGGGGGAGGATGGTGGGCCAGATGAACACTGAAGCTTTCTTT
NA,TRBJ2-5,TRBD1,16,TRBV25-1,CASSEYRTGNQETQYF,TGTGCCAGCAGTGAATATCGGACAGGGAATCAAGAGACCCAGTACTTC
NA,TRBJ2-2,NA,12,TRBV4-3,CASSRQDGELFF,TGCGCCAGCAGTCGTCAGGACGGGGAGCTGTTTTTT
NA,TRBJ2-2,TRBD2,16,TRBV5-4,CASRKGLAGDTGELFF,TGTGCCAGCAGGAAGGGACTAGCGGGAGACACCGGGGAGCTGTTTTTT
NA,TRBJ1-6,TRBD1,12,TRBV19,CASRQGGSPLHF,TGTGCCAGTAGACAGGGGGGATCACCCCTCCACTTT
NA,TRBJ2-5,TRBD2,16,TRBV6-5,CASSYSGTSGEETQYF,TGTGCCAGCAGTTACTCTGGGACTAGCGGCGAGGAGACCCAGTACTTC
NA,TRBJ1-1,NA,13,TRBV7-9,CASSLYSNTEAFF,TGTGCCAGCAGCCTCTATTCGAACACTGAAGCTTTCTTT
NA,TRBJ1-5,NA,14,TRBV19,CASIRTDSNQPQHF,TGTGCCAGTATTAGGACAGATAGCAATCAGCCCCAGCATTTT
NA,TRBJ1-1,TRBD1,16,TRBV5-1,CASGETDRGARTEAFF,TGCGCCAGCGGAGAGACGGACAGGGGAGCGAGGACTGAAGCTTTCTTT
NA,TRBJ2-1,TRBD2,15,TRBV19,CASSTPGLAGHEQFF,TGTGCCAGTAGTACTCCGGGACTAGCGGGTCATGAGCAGTTCTTC
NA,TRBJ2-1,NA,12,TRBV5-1,CASSLAGDEQFF,TGCGCCAGCAGCTTGGCAGGGGATGAGCAGTTCTTC
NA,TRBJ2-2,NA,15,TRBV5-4,CASSPLGRDTGELFF,TGTGCCAGCTCTCCATTAGGGCGGGACACCGGGGAGCTGTTTTTT
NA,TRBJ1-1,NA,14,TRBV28,CASSSDSGGTEAFF,TGTGCCAGCAGTTCGGACAGCGGAGGCACTGAAGCTTTCTTT
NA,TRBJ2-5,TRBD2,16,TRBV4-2,CASSPRTSGLQETQYF,TGTGCCAGCAGCCCGCGGACTAGCGGGCTCCAAGAGACCCAGTACTTC
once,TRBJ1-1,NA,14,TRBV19,CASMVQGLHTEAFF,TGTGCCAGTATGGTACAGGGTCTACACACTGAAGCTTTCTTT
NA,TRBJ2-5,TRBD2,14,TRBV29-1,CSVENLTSRKTQYF,TGCAGCGTGGAGAACCTGACTAGCAGGAAGACCCAGTACTTC
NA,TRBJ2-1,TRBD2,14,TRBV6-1,CATPRDYVHNEQFF,TGTGCCACCCCCCGGGACTACGTACACAATGAGCAGTTCTTC
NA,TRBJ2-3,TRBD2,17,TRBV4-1,CASSQDILAGVADTQYF,TGCGCCAGCAGCCAAGATATCCTAGCGGGAGTGGCAGATACGCAGTATTTT
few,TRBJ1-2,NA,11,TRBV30,CAWTPGDGYTF,TGTGCCTGGACCCCAGGGGATGGCTACACCTTC
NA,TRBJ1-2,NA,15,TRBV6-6,CASRPWRESKYGYTF,TGTGCCAGCAGGCCGTGGAGGGAGTCTAAGTATGGCTACACCTTC
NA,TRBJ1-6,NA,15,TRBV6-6,CASISPGTYNSPLHF,TGTGCCAGCATTTCACCGGGGACCTATAATTCACCCCTCCACTTT
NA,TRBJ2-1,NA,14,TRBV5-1,CASSLARRGDEQFF,TGCGCCAGCAGCTTGGCGCGCAGGGGTGATGAGCAGTTCTTC
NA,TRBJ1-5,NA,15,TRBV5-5,CASSLAGVRNQPQHF,TGTGCCAGCAGCTTGGCCGGTGTACGCAATCAGCCCCAGCATTTT
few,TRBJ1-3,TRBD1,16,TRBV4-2,CASSQDGQGARDTIYF,TGTGCCAGCAGCCAAGATGGTCAGGGGGCTAGGGACACCATATATTTT
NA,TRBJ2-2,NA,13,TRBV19,CASSTSFDNELFF,TGTGCCAGTAGTACCTCCTTTGACAACGAGCTGTTTTTT
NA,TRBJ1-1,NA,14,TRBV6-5,CASSPRQVYTEAFF,TGTGCCAGCAGTCCAAGACAAGTGTACACTGAAGCTTTCTTT
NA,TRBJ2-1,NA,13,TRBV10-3,CAISAGGSDEQFF,TGTGCCATCAGTGCAGGGGGGAGCGATGAGCAGTTCTTC
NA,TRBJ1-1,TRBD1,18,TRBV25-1,CASSKVFRQGARNTEAFF,TGTGCCAGCAGTAAAGTTTTTCGACAGGGGGCTAGGAACACTGAAGCTTTCTTT